This TCR beta chain was retrieved from a study of blood T cell repertoires in COVID-19. Study context: Acute and convalescent COVID-19 specimens originated in the United States, Italy and Spain. PBMCs, B-cell-depleted T cells, or T cells provided the cDNA or gDNA that made up the material.

Authors' analysis steps: Amplified reference gene primers provided the basis for estimating nucleated cell counts. Clones were read by immunoSEQ multiplex PCR, and TCRdb kept only the in-frame ones, dropping some. For V, J and clone size, that table is used; D and trimming come from the DNA. The data contain 95,000 to 110,000 clones, 82% of them singletons. The CDR3 totals 17 residues. In this sample, this clone turned up a few times. The sample was peripheral blood. This TCR was sampled from a man aged 60 to 75 with acute or convalescent COVID-19. The chain has TRBV21-1 and TRBJ2-2; the D call of TRBD2 is as the table states it, not checked on the DNA. TRBV21-1 is a pseudogene. For the CDR3, the DNA is TGTGCCAGCAGCGTAAGCGGGGGGAAATTTAGCACCGGGGAGCTGTTTTTT. It specifies CASSVSGGKFSTGELFF.